Sequencing of this T cell receptor beta chain was carried out in a study of T cell responses to AZD1222 COVID-19 vaccine. Overall study results and limits: Females made up more of the donors, who were largely white British, and clonal diversity may have come out too low. Two AZD1222 administrations were followed by greater Spike-specific TCR breadth and depth. No repertoire was sampled before or during the peak T cell response, only after it.

Profiling relied on immunoSEQ multiplex PCR, and the TCRdb table lists in-frame clones only, not all of them. The repertoire holds 110,000 to 150,000 clones, with around 90% as singletons. This CDR3 comprises 13 residues. Trimming took off 3 bases at V and 7 bases at J, with 10 bases between the two ends. For this clone: Its antigen is undetermined.

The gene calls are TRBV12-3 or TRBV12-4 and TRBJ2-1; D possibly uses TRBD1 or TRBD2 (5 bases each). The input for sequencing was peripheral blood, taken on day 0 of AZD1222 vaccination. The TCR sequence derives from an adult in good health. The CDR3 region has the DNA TGTGCCAGCAGTTTTACTGGGGGTAATGAGCAGTTCTTC. Its protein is CASSFTGGNEQFF.